A single sample is the source of the 31 T cell receptor beta chains below, sequenced in a study of cytomegalovirus exposure and HLA in healthy donors. PCR involved 60 Vbeta and 13 Jbeta primers. Sequencing was performed with immunoSEQ multiplex PCR; in TCRdb, only in-frame clones are kept and a portion is missing. The sample lists about 220,000 clones, about 74% occurring once. The sequencing input was PBMCs. The receptors shown here come from a young woman in good health and CMV-seronegative.

J is TRBJ2-5 and V is TRBV10-2; 11 bases match TRBD2. The end of the DNA is better explained by TRBJ2-7, so the J call may be wrong. CDR1 is WSHSY, CDR2 SAAADI, per germline. The CDR3 runs to 16 residues. CDR3 loop: CASGRLAGTPSYEQYF. CDR3 in DNA: TGCGCCAGCGGTCGACTAGCGGGAACACCCTCCTACGAGCAGTACTTC.

V usage is TRBV13 and J usage is TRBJ2-1, with 11 positions matching TRBD2. V was clipped by 2 bases and J by 0 bases; unmatched bases: 6. CDR3 length: 18 amino acids. The germline CDR1 and CDR2 sequences are PRHDT and FYEKMQ (reference sequence). Here the CDR3 DNA reads TGTGCCAGCAGCTTAAGACTAGCGGGGCCGGACTCCTACAATGAGCAGTTCTTC. Protein sequence: CASSLRLAGPDSYNEQFF.

The rearrangement joins TRBV5-1 to TRBJ2-2, with D tentatively TRBD2 (6 bases). Germline values: CDR1 SGHRS, CDR2 YFSETQ. This CDR3 region has 16 residues. Trimming removed 0 bases at V and 0 bases at J, with 9 bases between. The CDR3 DNA reads as TGCGCCAGCAGCTTGGCCGGGACTCCGAACACCGGGGAGCTGTTTTTT. It translates to CASSLAGTPNTGELFF.

The genes are TRBV5-1 and TRBJ1-2; 8 bases match TRBD1. With 4 bases clipped from V and 4 bases from J, the junction kept 12 bases outside the gene matches. Germline V gene data show CDR1 as SGHRS and CDR2 as YFSETQ. CDR3 size: 16 residues. The CDR3 is CASSPDPTGGPYGYTF. Here the CDR3 DNA reads TGCGCCAGCAGCCCAGATCCCACAGGGGGGCCCTATGGCTACACCTTC. Variable domain in full (rest from reference TRBV5-1 and TRBJ1-2): KAGVTQTPRYLIKTRGQQVTLSCSPISGHRSVSWYQQTPGQGLQFLFEYFSETQRNKGNFPGRFSGRQFSNSRSEMNVSTLELGDSALYLCASSPDPTGGPYGYTFGSGTRLTVV.

In DNA form, the CDR3 reads TGTGCCAGCAGCGGGGCCGGGACTAGCCCCTACAATGAGCAGTTCTTC. Translation: CASSGAGTSPYNEQFF. This chain uses TRBV9 with TRBJ2-1, with TRBD2 matching over 9 bases. V gave up 3 bases and J gave up 2 bases; unmatched junction bases: 6. The CDR3 is made up of 16 amino acids. CDR1 and CDR2 (germline): SGDLS, YYNGEE.

The gene calls are TRBV7-2 and TRBJ2-5, with 8 bases matching TRBD2. V lost 5 bases to trimming and J lost 5 bases; unmatched junction nucleotides: 10. CDR1 is SGHTA, CDR2 FQGNSA, per germline. The CDR3 runs to 15 residues. The CDR3 protein is CASSHVAGLSETQYF. The CDR3 DNA sequence: TGTGCCAGCAGCCATGTAGCGGGACTCTCGGAGACCCAGTACTTC.

This clone appeared a single time. This chain connects TRBV12-5 to TRBJ2-5; 12 nucleotides line up with TRBD2. There are 16 residues in the CDR3. CDR1 and CDR2 (germline): LGHNT, FRNRAP. V lost 1 base and J lost 2; bases outside the gene matches: 2. The CDR3 DNA sequence: TGTGCTAGTGGTTTGGGTACTAGCGGGGGGCAAGAGACCCAGTACTTC. This translates into CASGLGTSGGQETQYF.

The chain joins TRBV5-3 to TRBJ1-1; no clear D gene. TRBV5-3 is an open reading frame, and its role is uncertain. V lost 8 bases, J lost 2 bases, and 16 bases lay in between. This CDR3 region has 14 residues. CDR3 coding DNA: TGTGCCAGCGCAGGCATAAAAACAAACACTGAAGCTTTCTTT. It codes for CASAGIKTNTEAFF.

This clone was found once. The J gene is TRBJ1-1, the V gene TRBV9, with a weak D call TRBD1 (5 bases). This CDR3 has 13 residues. Trimming cost V 4 bases and J 10 bases, with 17 bases left between them. Germline V gene data show CDR1 as SGDLS and CDR2 as YYNGEE. The CDR3 DNA is TGTGCCAGCAGCACCCGGGGAGGGGATATAGCTTTCTTT. Translating it yields CASSTRGGDIAFF.

This clone showed up just once. The CDR3 nucleotides read TGTGCCAGCAGCCTGACTAGCGGGACTACAGATACGCAGTATTTT. Translating gives CASSLTSGTTDTQYF. The rearrangement joins TRBV5-4 to TRBJ2-3; 11 bases are shared with TRBD2. Germline lookup yields CDR1 SGHNT and CDR2 YYREEE (reference sequence). The CDR3 is 15 residues long. V lost 4 bases to trimming and J lost 3 bases; unmatched junction nucleotides: 4.

The V call is TRBV9, the J call TRBJ2-1; D is perhaps TRBD2 (6 bases). The CDR3 has 17 residues. Germline CDR1 SGDLS, CDR2 YYNGEE. V lost 3 bases to trimming and J lost 0 bases, with 16 bases between them. The CDR3: CASSDSGLWSSYNEQFF. CDR3 in DNA: TGTGCCAGCAGCGATTCGGGACTCTGGAGCTCCTACAATGAGCAGTTCTTC. Complete variable domain (other parts from reference TRBV9 and TRBJ2-1): DSGVTQTPKHLITATGQRVTLRCSPRSGDLSVYWYQQSLDQGLQFLIQYYNGEERAKGNILERFSAQQFPDLHSELNLSSLELGDSALYFCASSDSGLWSSYNEQFFGPGTRLTVL.

This clone appeared a few times. This sequence joins TRBV11-3 and TRBJ2-5; D call uncertain. Trimming cost V 5 bases and J 1 base, with 14 bases left between them. This CDR3 comprises 15 residues. Per the germline V gene, CDR1 is SGHNT and CDR2 is YENEEA. In DNA, the CDR3 is TGTGCCAGCAGCCCCCGACCCGCAGGCCAAGAGACCCAGTACTTC. It encodes CASSPRPAGQETQYF.

This sequence joins TRBV30 and TRBJ1-2, with a weak D call TRBD1 (6 bases). The CDR3 length is 13 residues. Germline assignment: CDR1 GTSNPN and CDR2 SVGIG (reference sequence). With 7 bases removed from V and 8 bases from J, the gap between germline ends came to 20 bases. The CDR3, as DNA: TGTGCCTCCGGGGGGCAGTCAGGTAGCGGCTACACCTTC. Amino acid sequence: CASGGQSGSGYTF.

This chain links TRBV29-1 with TRBJ2-7; TRBD1 aligns across 11 bases. Germline trimming cut 4 bases from V and 2 bases from J; bases unmatched to any gene: 4. Germline CDR1 and CDR2: SQVTM and ANQGSEA. This CDR3 contains 14 residues. The CDR3 DNA reads as TGCAGCGTTGTTGGACAGGGGGCGGCCTACGAGCAGTACTTC. It specifies CSVVGQGAAYEQYF.

This clone turned up a few times. The CDR3 DNA is TGCGCCAGCAGCTTGGCCGGGGGCAATGAGCAGTTCTTC. It specifies CASSLAGGNEQFF. The rearrangement joins TRBV5-1 to TRBJ2-1; TRBD2 might be the D (6 bases). CDR3 length equals 13 residues. V was clipped by 0 bases and J by 6 bases, with 7 bases between them. The germline V gene encodes CDR1 SGHRS and CDR2 YFSETQ.

This chain connects TRBV5-6 to TRBJ2-7, with 7 bases fitting TRBD1. CDR1 is SGHDT, CDR2 YYEEEE, per germline. CDR3 size: 15 residues. Losses at the gene ends were 4 bases for V and 2 bases for J; bases not matched to a gene: 9. DNA of the CDR3: TGTGCCAGCAGCGGGGACCCAGACAGGGCCTACGAGCAGTACTTC. Its protein is CASSGDPDRAYEQYF.

V and J are TRBV2 and TRBJ1-2; D might be TRBD1 (6 bases). Germline CDR1 is SNHLY and CDR2 is FYNNEI. This CDR3 spans 15 amino acids. Between the trimmed V and J ends, which lost 0 bases and 3 bases, there was a span of 11 bases. The CDR3 DNA reads as TGTGCCAGCAGTGAAGCGGCAGGGGCATACTATGGCTACACCTTC. Amino acids: CASSEAAGAYYGYTF.

This clone has a handful of counts. The chain has TRBV9 and TRBJ1-1; 7 bases are a match to TRBD1. CDR1 and CDR2 (germline): SGDLS, YYNGEE. The CDR3 extends over 16 amino acids. With V trimmed by 3 bases and J by 1 base, 9 bases remained unmatched. The CDR3 DNA sequence: TGTGCCAGCAGCGGTTACAGGGGAAGGGGGAACACTGAAGCTTTCTTT. It encodes CASSGYRGRGNTEAFF.

The DNA for the CDR3 is TGTGCCAGCAGGGAGGGAGGTGCGAACTATGGCTACACCTTC. It specifies CASREGGANYGYTF. The chain uses TRBV6-1 and TRBJ1-2; D ambiguous. The CDR3 extends over 14 amino acids. V was pared by 6 bases and J by 2 bases, with 13 bases between. Germline CDR1 reads MNHNS; CDR2 reads SASEGT.

This clone was observed once. V gene TRBV9 combines with J gene TRBJ1-2; D perhaps matches TRBD1 (6 bases). CDR3 length: 14 amino acids. Per germline, CDR1 SGDLS and CDR2 YYNGEE. Trimming took off 0 bases at V and 7 bases at J, with 13 bases between the two ends. CDR3 residues: CASSVDGRGRGYTF. The CDR3 bases are TGTGCCAGCAGCGTAGACGGCAGGGGCCGTGGCTACACCTTC.

The J gene is TRBJ2-2, the V gene TRBV5-1; the match to TRBD1 covers 8 bases. CDR3 length equals 15 residues. Germline V gene data show CDR1 as SGHRS and CDR2 as YFSETQ. With V trimmed by 1 base and J by 3 bases, 2 bases remained unmatched. The CDR3, as DNA: TGCGCCAGCAGCTTGCAGGGGGCAGACACCGGGGAGCTGTTTTTT. This encodes CASSLQGADTGELFF.

This clone has just one count. One end of the junction is discordant with germline, which a read error may explain. J is TRBJ2-3 and V is TRBV4-1, with 9 bases lining up with TRBD2. CDR1 MGHRA and CDR2 YSYEKL come from the germline V gene. The CDR3 extends over 15 amino acids. The DNA for the CDR3 is TGTGCCAGCAGCCTCGGGGTAGCGGGAGCAGATACGCAGTATTTT. The encoded protein is CASSLGVAGADTQYF.

The rearrangement links TRBV9 to TRBJ2-7; D possibly corresponds to TRBD2 (6 bases). Looked up from germline, CDR1 is SGDLS and CDR2 is YYNGEE. The length of the CDR3 is 15 residues. V was trimmed by 4 bases and J by 4 bases, leaving 18 bases between them. CDR3 protein: CASSPDGSSPYEQYF. The CDR3 DNA sequence: TGTGCCAGCAGCCCCGACGGGAGTTCCCCTTACGAGCAGTACTTC.

The rearrangement joins TRBV6-5 to TRBJ1-5, with D possibly TRBD1 on 5 matching bases. Germline lookup yields CDR1 MNHEY and CDR2 SVGAGI. This CDR3 region has 15 residues. Trimming removed 5 bases from V and 1 base from J, with 12 bases in between. Here the CDR3 DNA reads TGTGCCAGCAGTGGCAGGGAAGTAAGCAATCAGCCCCAGCATTTT. This gives the protein CASSGREVSNQPQHF.

On this clone itself: The same CDR3 can be traced to other DNA sequences in this sample. V is TRBV7-9 and J is TRBJ2-5, with 11 bases fitting TRBD2. This CDR3 region has 15 residues. J lost 2 bases, V lost 5 bases, and 4 bases had no gene match. Germline loops: CDR1 SEHNR, CDR2 FQNEAQ (reference sequence). The CDR3 loop reads CASSLGTSGQETQYF. The CDR3 nucleotides are TGTGCCAGCAGCCTTGGGACTAGCGGTCAAGAGACCCAGTACTTC.

The V call is TRBV13, the J call TRBJ1-2, with 11 bases lining up with TRBD1. The CDR3 spans 18 residues. Trimming took 0 bases from V and 4 from J; bases not matched to a gene: 10. Germline CDR1 is PRHDT and CDR2 is FYEKMQ (reference sequence). The CDR3 nucleotides read TGTGCCAGCAGCTTAGGCAACTCTGGGACAGGGGGGGCCTATGGCTACACCTTC. It translates to CASSLGNSGTGGAYGYTF.

This chain joins TRBV14 and TRBJ2-7; TRBD2 matches at 13 bases. Germline V gene sequence: CDR1 SGHDN, CDR2 FVKESK. The CDR3 is 16 amino acids. J was trimmed by 1 base and V by 4 bases; bases with no gene match: 4. The CDR3 loop is CASSRVLAGGSYEQYF. The CDR3 nucleotides are TGTGCCAGCAGCCGAGTACTAGCGGGAGGGTCCTACGAGCAGTACTTC.

CDR3 coding DNA: TGTGCCAGCAGCTTAGACGGCGGTTCTCACTATGGCTACACCTTC. Translating it yields CASSLDGGSHYGYTF. This chain uses TRBV7-9 with TRBJ1-2; D not resolved. V was trimmed by 1 base and J by 3 bases, leaving 12 bases between them. Germline assignment: CDR1 SEHNR and CDR2 FQNEAQ (reference sequence). This CDR3 spans 15 amino acids.

The chain couples TRBV30 to TRBJ2-7, with D possibly matching TRBD1 (6 bases). The germline V and J ends were trimmed by 2 bases and 6 bases, with 8 bases remaining between them. The germline V gene encodes CDR1 GTSNPN and CDR2 SVGIG (reference sequence). There are 11 residues in the CDR3. The CDR3 DNA is TGTGCCTGGAGTACAGGGTCCGAGCAGTACTTC. It yields the protein CAWSTGSEQYF.

The V call is TRBV13, the J call TRBJ2-5; 11 bases fit TRBD2. J was trimmed by 5 bases and V by 5 bases; bases with no gene match: 10. The germline V gene has CDR1 PRHDT and CDR2 FYEKMQ (reference sequence). The CDR3 consists of 16 residues. The CDR3 DNA reads TGTGCCAGCAGCCGCCGACTAGCGGGGTTTGGGGAGACCCAGTACTTC. Translating it yields CASSRRLAGFGETQYF.

This chain joins TRBV10-2 and TRBJ2-6; unclear D gene. The germline gives CDR1 WSHSY, CDR2 SAAADI. V lost 4 bases, J lost 2 bases, and 6 bases lay in between. This CDR3 is 14 amino acids long. CDR3: CASSALTGANVLTF. CDR3 nucleotide sequence: TGCGCCAGCAGTGCACTTACTGGGGCCAACGTCCTGACTTTC.